The 14 T cell receptor beta chains listed next were all sequenced from one sample in a study of tissue T cells after allogeneic stem cell transplantation. Data came from immunoSEQ multiplex PCR; TCRdb stores just in-frame clones and leaves some out. The repertoire holds just over 25,000 clones, with less than 95% as singletons. Sequencing was performed on blood, taken before transplantation. The receptors here all came from a male donor older than 55 who later had graft-versus-host disease after an allogeneic stem cell transplant.

The chain joins TRBV6-5 to TRBJ2-7; D remains ambiguous. V lost 0 bases and J lost 3, with 15 bases in between. Germline values: CDR1 MNHEY, CDR2 SVGAGI. The CDR3 is 16 residues long. CDR3 region: CASSYSLGSRGYEQYF. The CDR3 coding sequence is TGTGCCAGCAGTTACTCGTTGGGTTCTAGAGGCTACGAGCAGTACTTC.

The V and J genes are TRBV4-3 and TRBJ2-7, with D uncertain. Germline V gene data show CDR1 as LGHNA and CDR2 as YSLEER. The V end lost 4 bases, the J end lost 7 bases, and 17 bases lay between the germline ends. The CDR3 loop spans 14 amino acids. The CDR3 loop is CASSRDIPSKEQYF. CDR3 nucleotides: TGCGCCAGCAGCCGAGACATTCCTTCTAAAGAGCAGTACTTC.

The chain recombines TRBV11-3 with TRBJ2-2, with TRBD2 matching 8 bases. This CDR3 contains 14 residues. The germline V gene encodes CDR1 SGHNT and CDR2 YENEEA. V gave up 3 bases and J gave up 6 bases; unmatched junction bases: 3. CDR3 sequence: CASSFGGGPGELFF. The CDR3 nucleotides read TGTGCCAGCAGCTTCGGGGGGGGTCCCGGGGAGCTGTTTTTT.

The chain links TRBV6-4 to TRBJ2-6; 8 bases are a match to TRBD2. The germline V gene has CDR1 MRHNA and CDR2 SNTAGT. This CDR3 has 17 residues. V was clipped by 6 bases and J by 0 bases; unmatched bases: 7. CDR3 sequence: CASSPPGGSSGANVLTF. CDR3 coding DNA: TGTGCCAGCAGCCCACCGGGGGGGAGCTCTGGGGCCAACGTCCTGACTTTC.

The V call is TRBV20-1, the J call TRBJ1-4; possibly TRBD1 for D (6 bases). With 3 bases removed from V and 14 bases from J, the gap between germline ends came to 13 bases. The germline V gene has CDR1 DFQATT and CDR2 SNEGSKA (reference sequence). The CDR3 totals 11 residues. CDR3 DNA sequence: TGCAGTGCTAGGGACAGTGCCAATCTGTTTTTT. Its translation is CSARDSANLFF.

The chain uses TRBV4-3 and TRBJ2-4, with D possibly matching TRBD2 (6 bases). Germline CDR1 is LGHNA and CDR2 is YSLEER. Trimming cost V 1 base and J 1 base, with 14 bases left between them. The CDR3 extends over 17 amino acids. As DNA, the CDR3 is TGCGCCAGCAGCCAAGTCCTAGCGAGTATTGCCAAAAACATTCAGTACTTC. Translating gives CASSQVLASIAKNIQYF.

The rearrangement links TRBV21-1 to TRBJ1-2. TRBV21-1 is shown as a pseudogene. This CDR3 has 13 residues. The CDR3 region is CARARGVRDGYTF. The DNA of the CDR3 is TGTGCCAGGGCCCGGGGGGTAAGGGATGGCTACACCTTC.

V gene TRBV5-1 combines with J gene TRBJ2-3, with 7 bases fitting TRBD2. With 7 bases clipped from V and 2 bases from J, the junction kept 13 bases outside the gene matches. Germline loops: CDR1 SGHRS, CDR2 YFSETQ. The CDR3 covers 16 residues. The CDR3 sequence: CASGLGGTHNTDTQYF. The CDR3 DNA follows: TGCGCCAGCGGGCTCGGGGGGACCCATAACACAGATACGCAGTATTTT.

The sample holds one count of this clone. The V gene is TRBV19, the J gene TRBJ2-7; D is perhaps TRBD1 (6 bases). V lost 6 bases to trimming and J lost 0 bases, with 12 bases between them. The CDR3 length is 14 residues. Germline assignment: CDR1 LNHDA and CDR2 SQIVND (reference sequence). CDR3 sequence reads: CASSRRDISYEQYF. In DNA form, the CDR3 reads TGTGCCAGTAGCCGCCGGGACATCTCCTACGAGCAGTACTTC.

This chain connects TRBV3-1 (or the pseudogene TRBV3-2) to TRBJ2-3, with 10 bases identical to TRBD2. Trimming removed 5 bases from V and 5 bases from J; junction bases left unmatched: 1. The germline gives CDR1 LGHDT, CDR2 YNNKEL (reference sequence). This CDR3 spans 13 amino acids. In nucleotides, the CDR3 is TGTGCCAGCAGCGGGACTAGCGAAGATACGCAGTATTTT. Protein: CASSGTSEDTQYF.

V and J are TRBV10-3 and TRBJ1-1; TRBD1 matches at 7 bases. Germline V gene lookup returns CDR1 ENHRY and CDR2 SYGVKD. The CDR3 is 13 residues long. The V gene end was trimmed by 5 bases and the J gene end by 3 bases; junction bases not matched to a gene: 3. CDR3 amino acids: CAISKTGDTEAFF. In DNA, the CDR3 is TGTGCCATCAGTAAAACAGGGGACACTGAAGCTTTCTTT.

The chain has TRBV15 and TRBJ2-3; 8 bases line up with TRBD1. Unmatched junction bases numbered 7, after V lost 1 base and J lost 4 bases. Germline-derived CDR1 and CDR2 are LNHNV and YYDKDF (reference sequence). CDR3 length: 16 residues. The CDR3 sequence is CATSRGQGAMADTQYF. CDR3 nucleotide sequence: TGTGCCACCAGCAGAGGCCAGGGGGCTATGGCAGATACGCAGTATTTT. Looking up the rest from reference TRBV15 and TRBJ2-3 gives the full variable domain: DAMVIQNPRYQVTQFGKPVTLSCSQTLNHNVMYWYQQKSSQAPKLLFHYYDKDFNNEADTPDNFQSRRPNTSFCFLDIRSPGLGDTAMYLCATSRGQGAMADTQYFGPGTRLTVL.

CDR3 nucleotides: TGTGCCAGCAGCTTCAACGGCGGGGAGCTGTTTTTT. It specifies CASSFNGGELFF. V and J are TRBV7-2 and TRBJ2-2; unclear D gene. Germline values: CDR1 SGHTA, CDR2 FQGNSA. The CDR3 loop spans 12 amino acids. V was pared by 3 bases and J by 7 bases, with 6 bases between.

The chain is built from TRBV5-1 and TRBJ2-3, with 8 nucleotides matching TRBD1. V was clipped by 8 bases and J by 2 bases; unmatched bases: 7. Germline V gene lookup returns CDR1 SGHRS and CDR2 YFSETQ. This CDR3 spans 14 amino acids. CDR3 sequence: CASRSDRATDTQYF. The CDR3 bases are TGCGCCAGTAGATCGGACAGGGCCACAGATACGCAGTATTTT.